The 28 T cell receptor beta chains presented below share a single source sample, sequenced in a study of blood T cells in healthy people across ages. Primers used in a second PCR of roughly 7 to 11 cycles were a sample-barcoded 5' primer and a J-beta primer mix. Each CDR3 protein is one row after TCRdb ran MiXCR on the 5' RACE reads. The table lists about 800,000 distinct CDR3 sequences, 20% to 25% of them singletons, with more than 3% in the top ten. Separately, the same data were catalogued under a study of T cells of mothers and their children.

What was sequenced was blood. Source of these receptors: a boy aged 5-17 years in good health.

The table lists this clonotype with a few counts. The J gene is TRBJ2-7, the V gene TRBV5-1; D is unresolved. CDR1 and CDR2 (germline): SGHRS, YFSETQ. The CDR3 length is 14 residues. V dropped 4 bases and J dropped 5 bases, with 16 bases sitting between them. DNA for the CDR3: TGCGCCAGCAGCCGGGTAGGGAACAAGAACGAGCAGTACTTC. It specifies CASSRVGNKNEQYF. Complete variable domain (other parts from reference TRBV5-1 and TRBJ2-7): KAGVTQTPRYLIKTRGQQVTLSCSPISGHRSVSWYQQTPGQGLQFLFEYFSETQRNKGNFPGRFSGRQFSNSRSEMNVSTLELGDSALYLCASSRVGNKNEQYFGPGTRLTVT.

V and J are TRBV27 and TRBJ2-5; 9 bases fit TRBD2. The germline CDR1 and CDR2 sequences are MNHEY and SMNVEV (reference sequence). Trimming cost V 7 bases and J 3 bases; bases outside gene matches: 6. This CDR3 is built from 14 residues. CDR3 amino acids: CASKVAGGEETQYF. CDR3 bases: TGTGCCAGCAAAGTGGCGGGGGGGGAAGAGACCCAGTACTTC.

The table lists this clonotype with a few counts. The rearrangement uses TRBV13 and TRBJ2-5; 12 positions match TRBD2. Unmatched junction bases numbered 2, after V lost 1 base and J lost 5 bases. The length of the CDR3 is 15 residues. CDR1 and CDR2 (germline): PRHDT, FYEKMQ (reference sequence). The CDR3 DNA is TGTGCCAGCAGCTTAGCTAGCGGGGGGGCGGAGACCCAGTACTTC. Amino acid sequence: CASSLASGGAETQYF.

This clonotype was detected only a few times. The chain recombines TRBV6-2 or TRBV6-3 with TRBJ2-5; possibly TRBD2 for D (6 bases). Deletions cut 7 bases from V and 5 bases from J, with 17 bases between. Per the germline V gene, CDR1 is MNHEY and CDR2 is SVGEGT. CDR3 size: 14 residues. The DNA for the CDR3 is TGTGCCAGCACCCAGGTACTAGCTGGGGAGACCCAGTACTTC. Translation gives CASTQVLAGETQYF.

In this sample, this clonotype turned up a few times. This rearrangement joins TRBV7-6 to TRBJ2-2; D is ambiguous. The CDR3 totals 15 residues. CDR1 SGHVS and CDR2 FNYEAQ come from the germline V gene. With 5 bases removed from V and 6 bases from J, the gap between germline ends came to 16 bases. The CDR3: CASSPSLGLAGELFF. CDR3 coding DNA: TGTGCCAGCAGCCCAAGCTTGGGCTTGGCCGGGGAGCTGTTTTTT.

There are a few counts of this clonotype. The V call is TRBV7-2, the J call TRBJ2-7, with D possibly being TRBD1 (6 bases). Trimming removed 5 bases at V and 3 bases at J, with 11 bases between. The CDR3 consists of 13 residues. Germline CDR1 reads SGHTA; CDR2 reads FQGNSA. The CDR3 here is CASSRDTHYEQYF. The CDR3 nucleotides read TGTGCCAGCAGCCGGGACACCCACTACGAGCAGTACTTC.

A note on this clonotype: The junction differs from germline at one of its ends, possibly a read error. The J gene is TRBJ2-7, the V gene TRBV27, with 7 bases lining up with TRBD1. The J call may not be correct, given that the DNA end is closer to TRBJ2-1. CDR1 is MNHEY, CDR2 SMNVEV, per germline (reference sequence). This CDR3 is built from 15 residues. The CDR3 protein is CASSFTGQLYNGQFF. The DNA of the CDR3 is TGTGCCAGCAGTTTTACGGGACAGCTTTACAATGGGCAGTTCTTC.

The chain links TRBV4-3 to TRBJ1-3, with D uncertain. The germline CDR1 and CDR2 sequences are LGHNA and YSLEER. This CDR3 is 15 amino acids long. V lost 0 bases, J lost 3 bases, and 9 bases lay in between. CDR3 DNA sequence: TGCGCCAGCAGCCAAGATGAGGGATTTGGAAACACCATATATTTT. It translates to CASSQDEGFGNTIYF.

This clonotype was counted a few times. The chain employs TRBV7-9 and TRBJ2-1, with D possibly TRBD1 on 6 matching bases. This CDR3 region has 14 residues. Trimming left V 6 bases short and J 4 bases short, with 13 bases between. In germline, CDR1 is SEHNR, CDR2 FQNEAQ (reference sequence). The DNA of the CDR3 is TGTGCCAGCAGACCGGGACACCTATACAATGAGCAGTTCTTC. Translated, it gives CASRPGHLYNEQFF.

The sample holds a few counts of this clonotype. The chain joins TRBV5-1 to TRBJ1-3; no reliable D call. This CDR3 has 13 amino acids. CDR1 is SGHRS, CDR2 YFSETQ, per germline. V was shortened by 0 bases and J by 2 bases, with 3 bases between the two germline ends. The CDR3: CASSLVPGNTIYF. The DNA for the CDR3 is TGCGCCAGCAGCTTGGTTCCTGGAAACACCATATATTTT.

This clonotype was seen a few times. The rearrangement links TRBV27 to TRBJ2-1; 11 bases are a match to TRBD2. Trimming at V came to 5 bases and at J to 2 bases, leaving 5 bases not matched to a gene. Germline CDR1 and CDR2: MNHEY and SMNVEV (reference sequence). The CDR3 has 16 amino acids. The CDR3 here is CASSPSGRSPYNEQFF. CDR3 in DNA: TGTGCCAGCAGTCCTAGCGGGAGGAGTCCCTACAATGAGCAGTTCTTC.

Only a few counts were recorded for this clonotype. The CDR3 is CASSVAGLAGGEQYF. In DNA, the CDR3 is TGTGCCAGCAGCGTAGCGGGTCTAGCCGGAGGGGAGCAGTACTTC. This sequence joins TRBV9 and TRBJ2-7; D may be TRBD2 (6 bases). The V gene's germline CDR1 is SGDLS and CDR2 YYNGEE. The V gene lost 0 bases and the J gene lost 7 bases, with 17 bases spanning the gap. The CDR3 is made up of 15 amino acids.

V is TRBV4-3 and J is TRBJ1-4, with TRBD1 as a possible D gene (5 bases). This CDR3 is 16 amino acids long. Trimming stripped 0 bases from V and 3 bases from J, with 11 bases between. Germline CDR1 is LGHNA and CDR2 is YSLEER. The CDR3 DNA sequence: TGCGCCAGCAGCCAAGATTGGGGCAAGGCTAATGAAAAACTGTTTTTT. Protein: CASSQDWGKANEKLFF.

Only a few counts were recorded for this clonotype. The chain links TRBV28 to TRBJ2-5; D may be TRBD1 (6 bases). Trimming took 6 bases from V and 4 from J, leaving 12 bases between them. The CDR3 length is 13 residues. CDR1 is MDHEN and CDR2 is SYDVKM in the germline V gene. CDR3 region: CASRGYRVETQYF. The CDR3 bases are TGTGCCAGCAGGGGGTACAGGGTAGAGACCCAGTACTTC.

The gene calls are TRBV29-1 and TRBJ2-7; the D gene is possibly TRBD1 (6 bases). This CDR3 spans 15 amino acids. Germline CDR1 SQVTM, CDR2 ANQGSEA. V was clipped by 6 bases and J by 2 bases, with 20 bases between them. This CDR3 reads CSVEGQQEAPYEQYF. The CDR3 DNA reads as TGCAGCGTAGAGGGACAACAGGAAGCCCCCTACGAGCAGTACTTC.

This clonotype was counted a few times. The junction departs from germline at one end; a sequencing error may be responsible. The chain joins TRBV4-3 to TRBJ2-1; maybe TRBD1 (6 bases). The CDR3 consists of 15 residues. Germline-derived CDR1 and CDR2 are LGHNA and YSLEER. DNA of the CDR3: TGCGGCAGCAGCCAACAGGGTATCTCCTACAATGAGCAGTTCTTC. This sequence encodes CGSSQQGISYNEQFF.

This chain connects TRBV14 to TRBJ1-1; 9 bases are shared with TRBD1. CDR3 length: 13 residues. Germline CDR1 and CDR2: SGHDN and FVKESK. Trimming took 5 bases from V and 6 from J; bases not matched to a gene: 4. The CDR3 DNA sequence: TGTGCCAGCAGCTCTGGACAGGGGTCTGAAGCTTTCTTT. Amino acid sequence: CASSSGQGSEAFF.

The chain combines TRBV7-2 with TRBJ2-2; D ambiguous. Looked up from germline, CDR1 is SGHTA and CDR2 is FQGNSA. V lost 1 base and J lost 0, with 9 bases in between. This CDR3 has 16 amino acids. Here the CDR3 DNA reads TGTGCCAGCAGCTTAGAGGGCACCTCGAACACCGGGGAGCTGTTTTTT. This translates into CASSLEGTSNTGELFF. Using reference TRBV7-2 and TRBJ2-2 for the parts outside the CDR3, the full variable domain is GAGVSQSPSNKVTEKGKDVELRCDPISGHTALYWYRQSLGQGLEFLIYFQGNSAPDKSGLPSDRFSAERTGGSVSTLTIQRTQQEDSAVYLCASSLEGTSNTGELFFGEGSRLTVL.

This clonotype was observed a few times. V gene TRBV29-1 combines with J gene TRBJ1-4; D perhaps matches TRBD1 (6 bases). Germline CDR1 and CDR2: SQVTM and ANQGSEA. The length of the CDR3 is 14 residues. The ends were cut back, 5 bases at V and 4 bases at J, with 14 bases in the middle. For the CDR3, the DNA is TGCAGCGTTTCGGGGGGGCAGGTTAATGAAAAACTGTTTTTT. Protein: CSVSGGQVNEKLFF. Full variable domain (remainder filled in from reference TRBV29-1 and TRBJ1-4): SAVISQKPSRDICQRGTSLTIQCQVDSQVTMMFWYRQQPGQSLTLIATANQGSEATYESGFVIDKFPISRPNLTFSTLTVSNMSPEDSSIYLCSVSGGQVNEKLFFGSGTQLSVL.

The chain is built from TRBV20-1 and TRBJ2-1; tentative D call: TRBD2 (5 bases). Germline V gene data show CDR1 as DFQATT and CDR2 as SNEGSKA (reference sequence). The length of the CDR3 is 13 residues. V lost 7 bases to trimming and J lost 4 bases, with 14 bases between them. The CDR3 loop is CSGSGKKYNEQFF. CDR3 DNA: TGCAGTGGGAGCGGCAAAAAATACAATGAGCAGTTCTTC.

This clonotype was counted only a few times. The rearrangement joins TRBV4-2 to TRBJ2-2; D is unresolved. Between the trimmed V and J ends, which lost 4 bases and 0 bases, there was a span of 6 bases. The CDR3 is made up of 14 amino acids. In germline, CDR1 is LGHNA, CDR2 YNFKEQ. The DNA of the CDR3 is TGTGCCAGCAGCCCGGCTTCGAACACCGGGGAGCTGTTTTTT. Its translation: CASSPASNTGELFF.

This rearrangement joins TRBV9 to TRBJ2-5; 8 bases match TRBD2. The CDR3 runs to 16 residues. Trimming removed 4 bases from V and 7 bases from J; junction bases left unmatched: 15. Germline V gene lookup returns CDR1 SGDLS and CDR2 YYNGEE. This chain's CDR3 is CASSLGGAGPLGTQYF. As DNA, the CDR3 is TGTGCCAGCAGCCTCGGGGGGGCGGGGCCCCTTGGGACCCAGTACTTC. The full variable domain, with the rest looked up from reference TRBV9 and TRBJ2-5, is DSGVTQTPKHLITATGQRVTLRCSPRSGDLSVYWYQQSLDQGLQFLIQYYNGEERAKGNILERFSAQQFPDLHSELNLSSLELGDSALYFCASSLGGAGPLGTQYFGPGTRLLVL.

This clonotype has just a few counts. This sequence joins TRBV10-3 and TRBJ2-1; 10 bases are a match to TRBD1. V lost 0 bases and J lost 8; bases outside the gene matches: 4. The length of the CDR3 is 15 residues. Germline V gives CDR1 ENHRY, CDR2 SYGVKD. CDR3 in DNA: TGTGCCATCAGTGAGTCGGGACAGGGGTGGGATGAGCAGTTCTTC. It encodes CAISESGQGWDEQFF.

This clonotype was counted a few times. CDR3 in DNA: TGTGCCAGCACCCCGGGGACAGGGATCAACGAGCAGTACTTC. It codes for CASTPGTGINEQYF. V and J are TRBV28 and TRBJ2-7, with 9 positions matching TRBD1. There are 14 residues in the CDR3. CDR1 is MDHEN, CDR2 SYDVKM, per germline. With 7 bases clipped from V and 5 bases from J, the junction kept 9 bases outside the gene matches.

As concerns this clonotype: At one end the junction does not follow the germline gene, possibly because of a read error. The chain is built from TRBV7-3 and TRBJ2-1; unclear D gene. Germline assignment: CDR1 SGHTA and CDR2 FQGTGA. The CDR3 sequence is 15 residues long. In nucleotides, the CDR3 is TGCGCCAGCAGCCTCTATAGTCTCTTTAACAATGAGCAGTTCTTC. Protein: CASSLYSLFNNEQFF. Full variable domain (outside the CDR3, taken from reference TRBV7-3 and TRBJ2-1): GAGVSQTPSNKVTEKGKYVELRCDPISGHTALYWYRQSLGQGPEFLIYFQGTGAADDSGLPNDRFFAVRPEGSVSTLKIQRTERGDSAVYLCASSLYSLFNNEQFFGPGTRLTVL.

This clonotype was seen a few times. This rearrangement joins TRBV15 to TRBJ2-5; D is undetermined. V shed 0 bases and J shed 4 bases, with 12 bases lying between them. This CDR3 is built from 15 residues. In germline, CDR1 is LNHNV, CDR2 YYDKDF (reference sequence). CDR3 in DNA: TGTGCCACCAGCAGAGAGGGCCTGCCGGGAGAGACCCAGTACTTC. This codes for CATSREGLPGETQYF.

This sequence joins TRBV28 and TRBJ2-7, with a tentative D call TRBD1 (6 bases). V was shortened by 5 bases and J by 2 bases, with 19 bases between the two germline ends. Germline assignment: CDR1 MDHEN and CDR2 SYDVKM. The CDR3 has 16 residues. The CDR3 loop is CASSGQGYGQTYEQYF. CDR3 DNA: TGTGCCAGCAGTGGGCAGGGTTACGGACAGACCTACGAGCAGTACTTC.

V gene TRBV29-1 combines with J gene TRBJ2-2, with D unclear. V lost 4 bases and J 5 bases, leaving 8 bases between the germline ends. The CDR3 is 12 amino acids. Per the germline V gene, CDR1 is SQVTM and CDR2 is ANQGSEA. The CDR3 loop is CSVGRGTGELFF. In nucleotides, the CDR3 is TGCAGCGTTGGGAGAGGTACCGGGGAGCTGTTTTTT.